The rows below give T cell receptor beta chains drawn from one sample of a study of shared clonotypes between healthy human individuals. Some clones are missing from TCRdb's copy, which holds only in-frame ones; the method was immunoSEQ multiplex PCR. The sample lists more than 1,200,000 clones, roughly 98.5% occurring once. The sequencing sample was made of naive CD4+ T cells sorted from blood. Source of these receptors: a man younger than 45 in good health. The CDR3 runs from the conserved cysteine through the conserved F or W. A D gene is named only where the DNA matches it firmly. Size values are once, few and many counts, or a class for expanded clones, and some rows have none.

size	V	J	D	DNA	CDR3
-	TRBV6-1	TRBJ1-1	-	TGTGCCAGCAGTGAAAGTAGGTGGATGAACACTGAAGCTTTCTTT	CASSESRWMNTEAFF
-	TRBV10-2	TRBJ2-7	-	TGCGCCAGCAGTGATCCGGGCCCCTTTTACGAGCAGTACTTC	CASSDPGPFYEQYF
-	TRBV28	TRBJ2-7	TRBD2	TGTGCCAGCAGTTTAGAGGTTCGGGAGGCAAACTCCTACGAGCAGTACTTC	CASSLEVREANSYEQYF
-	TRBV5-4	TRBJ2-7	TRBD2	TGTGCCAGCAGCAGTCCTAGCGGGACCAGCTCCTACGAGCAGTACTTC	CASSSPSGTSSYEQYF
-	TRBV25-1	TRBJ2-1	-	TGTGCCAGCAGTGAGGCGCGTCGGATCTCACTAAATGAGCAGTTCTTC	CASSEARRISLNEQFF
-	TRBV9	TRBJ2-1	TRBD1	TGTGCCAGCAGCCGACAGGGCGGTAACAATGAGCAGTTCTTC	CASSRQGGNNEQFF
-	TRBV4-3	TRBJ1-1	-	TGCGCCAGCAGCCAAGAGACCAGGGGAACTGAAGCTTTCTTT	CASSQETRGTEAFF
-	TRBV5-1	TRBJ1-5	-	TGCGCCAGCAGCGCCTGGGGGGATCTGCCCCAGCATTTT	CASSAWGDLPQHF
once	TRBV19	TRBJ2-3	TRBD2	TGTGCCAGTAGTACCCCACCCGGGAGCGGGACGTACACAGATACGCAGTATTTT	CASSTPPGSGTYTDTQYF
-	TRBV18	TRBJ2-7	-	TGTGCCAGCTCACCGAGCGTAAAGACCTACGAGCAGTACTTC	CASSPSVKTYEQYF
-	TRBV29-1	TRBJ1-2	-	TGCAGCGTTGAAGCCAGAACCGAAGGGGATGGCTACACCTTC	CSVEARTEGDGYTF
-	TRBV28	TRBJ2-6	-	TGTGCCAGCAGTTTTCCAGGCTCTGGGGCCAACGTCCTGACTTTC	CASSFPGSGANVLTF
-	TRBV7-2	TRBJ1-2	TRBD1	TGTGCCAGCAGCTTTACCGGGACAGGGGGCCTCGGCTACACCTTC	CASSFTGTGGLGYTF
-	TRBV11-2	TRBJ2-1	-	TGTGCCAGCAGCTTTAGAGGACCATCCTACAATGAGCAGTTCTTC	CASSFRGPSYNEQFF
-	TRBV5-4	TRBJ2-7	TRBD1	TGTGCCAGCAGCTTGGCCGTAGGACAGGGGGTCTCCTACGAGCAGTACTTC	CASSLAVGQGVSYEQYF
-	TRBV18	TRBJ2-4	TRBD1	TGTGCCAGCTCAGCGCGGACAGGTGTAGCCAAAAACATTCAGTACTTC	CASSARTGVAKNIQYF
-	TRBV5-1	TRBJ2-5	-	TGCGCCAGCAGCCCGGGGAACAGAGGTCAAGAGACCCAGTACTTC	CASSPGNRGQETQYF
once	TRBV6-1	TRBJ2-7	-	TGTGCCAGCAGTGGGGATTTCTACGAGCAGTACTTC	CASSGDFYEQYF
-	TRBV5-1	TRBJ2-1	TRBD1	TGCGCCAGCAGCGGGGGACAGAGCTACAATGAGCAGTTCTTC	CASSGGQSYNEQFF
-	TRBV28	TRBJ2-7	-	TGTGCCAGCACCTCCCGAAGGGGCGAGCAGTACTTC	CASTSRRGEQYF
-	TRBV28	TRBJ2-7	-	TGTGCCAGCAGCCGATCCGGGGTTAGCGAGCAGTACTTC	CASSRSGVSEQYF
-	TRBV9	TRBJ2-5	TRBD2	TGTGCCAGCAGCGTAGGTGGACTAGCGGGAGTCATCGAGACCCAGTACTTC	CASSVGGLAGVIETQYF
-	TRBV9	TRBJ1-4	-	TGTGCCAGCAGCGGCGGACCTGGGAGAAGCGAAAAACTGTTTTTT	CASSGGPGRSEKLFF
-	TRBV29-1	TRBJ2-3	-	TGCAGCGTTCTCGGACAGATCACAGATACGCAGTATTTT	CSVLGQITDTQYF
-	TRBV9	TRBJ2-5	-	TGTGCCAGCAGCGCCGGGGGCGGGGACCCTCAAGAGACCCAGTACTTC	CASSAGGGDPQETQYF
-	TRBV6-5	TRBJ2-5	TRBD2	TGTGCCAGCAGTTACCAGCGGGACTACGAGACCCAGTACTTC	CASSYQRDYETQYF
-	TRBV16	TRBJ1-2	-	TGTGCCAGCAGCCAATCGTCCAGGGCCTCGAGTGGCGCTGGCTACACCTTC	CASSQSSRASSGAGYTF
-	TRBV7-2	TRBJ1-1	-	TGTGCCAGCAGCTTACTGTCCCTTATGAACACTGAAGCTTTCTTT	CASSLLSLMNTEAFF
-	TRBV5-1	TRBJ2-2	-	TGCGCCAGCAGCTTGGATCGGACCGGGGAGCTGTTTTTT	CASSLDRTGELFF
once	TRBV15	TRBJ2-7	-	TGTGCCACCAGCAGAGATGTTCAGGAGCAGTACTTC	CATSRDVQEQYF
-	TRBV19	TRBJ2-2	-	TGTGCCAGTAGCCACGACGCAAGTCGGACCGGGGAGCTGTTTTTT	CASSHDASRTGELFF
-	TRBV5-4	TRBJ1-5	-	TGTGCCAGCAGTAAACAGGGAAGCAATCAGCCCCAGCATTTT	CASSKQGSNQPQHF
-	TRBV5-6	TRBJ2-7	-	TGTGCCAGCAGCTATGACTGGGGAGGCGAGCAGTACTTC	CASSYDWGGEQYF
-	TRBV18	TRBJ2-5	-	TGTGCCAGCTCACCAGGGTCGAGGAGTGAGACCCAGTACTTC	CASSPGSRSETQYF
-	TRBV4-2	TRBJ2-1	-	TGTGCCAGCAGCCAAGAAGCCCTGAGCTCCTACAATGAGCAGTTCTTC	CASSQEALSSYNEQFF
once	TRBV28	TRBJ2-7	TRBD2	TGTGCCAGCAGTTCGATTAGCGGGGGACCGTCCTACGAGCAGTACTTC	CASSSISGGPSYEQYF
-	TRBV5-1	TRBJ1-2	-	TGCGCCAGCAGCTTGGAAGGGTACTATGGCTACACCTTC	CASSLEGYYGYTF
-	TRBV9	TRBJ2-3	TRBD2	TGTGCCAGCACCCGGACTAGCGGAGATTTACAGTGGAGCACAGATACGCAGTATTTT	CASTRTSGDLQWSTDTQYF
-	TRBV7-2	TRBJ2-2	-	TGTGCCAGCAGCTTAACCCCGCGCACCGACACCGGGGAGCTGTTTTTT	CASSLTPRTDTGELFF
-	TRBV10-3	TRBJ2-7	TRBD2	TGTGCCACAACCGGGGGGTCCTACGAGCAGTACTTC	CATTGGSYEQYF
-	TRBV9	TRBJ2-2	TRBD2	TGTGCCAGCAGCGTAGCGGAGACTAGCAGCACCGGGGAGCTGTTTTTT	CASSVAETSSTGELFF
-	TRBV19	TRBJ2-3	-	TGTGCCAGTAGTACCGACCGACCCACAGATACGCAGTATTTT	CASSTDRPTDTQYF
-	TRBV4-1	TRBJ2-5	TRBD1	TGCGCCAGCAGCCAAATTAGACAGGGGCGAGAGACCCAGTACTTC	CASSQIRQGRETQYF
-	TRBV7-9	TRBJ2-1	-	TGTGCCAGCAGCTGGGGACTCTACAGCAATGAGCAGTTCTTC	CASSWGLYSNEQFF
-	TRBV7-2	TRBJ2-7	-	TGTGCCAGCAGCTTAGAGGTCGGTGGGGCATACGAGCAGTACTTC	CASSLEVGGAYEQYF
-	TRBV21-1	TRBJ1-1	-	TGTGCCAGCAGCACAGATGGGACAGGGGGTTTAGCTGAAGCTTTCTTT	CASSTDGTGGLAEAFF
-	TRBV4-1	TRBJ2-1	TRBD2	TGCGCCAGCAGCCAAGATCGGGGAGCGGGAGCCTACAATGAGCAGTTCTTC	CASSQDRGAGAYNEQFF
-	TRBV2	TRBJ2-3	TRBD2	TGTGCCAGCAGTGTTACGGGACTAACAGATACGCAGTATTTT	CASSVTGLTDTQYF
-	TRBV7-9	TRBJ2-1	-	TGTGCCAGCAGCCAGGACGGATATTCGGACAATGAGCAGTTCTTC	CASSQDGYSDNEQFF
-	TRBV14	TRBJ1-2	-	TGTGCCAGCAGCCAAGGGGCCCCGAGTGGCTACACCTTC	CASSQGAPSGYTF
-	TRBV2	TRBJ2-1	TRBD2	TGTGCCAGCGAGACGGGAGGAAGATTCGGCAATGAGCAGTTCTTC	CASETGGRFGNEQFF
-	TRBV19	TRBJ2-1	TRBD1	TGTGCCAGTAGTATACCGGGACAGGGGCCCTACAATGAGCAGTTCTTC	CASSIPGQGPYNEQFF
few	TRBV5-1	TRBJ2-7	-	TGCGCCAGCAGCTTGGACCACTACGAGCAGTACTTC	CASSLDHYEQYF
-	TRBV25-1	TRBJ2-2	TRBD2	TGTGCCAGCAGTGAATTGGGACTAGTAACCGGGGAGCTGTTTTTT	CASSELGLVTGELFF